This T cell receptor beta chain was observed in a study of regulatory T cells in long-lasting Graves disease. As for time point: persistent/refractory GD, antithyroid drugs over 5 years with positive TRAb. PBMC-derived RNA was used for the TCR library. The germline CDR1 and CDR2 sequences are SGHVS and FQNEAQ. This CDR3 is built from 16 residues. V was trimmed by 4 bases and J by 3 bases, leaving 15 bases between them. Researchers made TCR beta libraries by using iRepertoire HTBI primers and running Arm-PCR on CDR3 regions. TCRdb re-analysed the multiplex PCR reads in MiXCR, keeping a single row per CDR3 protein. Of more than 350,000 distinct CDR3 sequences listed, 21% are singletons. This clonotype was detected ten times or more.

This TCR derives from a female donor with Graves disease. The chain joins TRBV7-8 to TRBJ2-2; D is unclear. The sample was peripheral blood mononuclear cells (PBMCs), taken when the disease was refractory, from a patient treated with antithyroid drugs. The CDR3 DNA follows: TGTGCCAGCAGCTACCCTTTTGTAGCAGACACCGGGGAGCTGTTTTTT. Translated: CASSYPFVADTGELFF.